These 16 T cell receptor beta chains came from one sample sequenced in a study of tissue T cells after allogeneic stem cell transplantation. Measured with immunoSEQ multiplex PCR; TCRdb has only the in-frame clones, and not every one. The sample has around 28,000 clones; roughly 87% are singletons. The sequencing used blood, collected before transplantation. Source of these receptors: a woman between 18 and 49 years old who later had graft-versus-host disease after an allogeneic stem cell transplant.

For the CDR3, the DNA is TGCGCCAGCAGCCAAGATCAGATGAACCAGGGCGGCTACACCTTC. The encoded protein is CASSQDQMNQGGYTF. V gene TRBV4-1 combines with J gene TRBJ1-2, with D perhaps matching TRBD1 (5 bases). The V gene lost 0 bases and the J gene lost 8 bases, with 16 bases spanning the gap. The CDR3 sequence is 15 residues long. Germline V gives CDR1 MGHRA, CDR2 YSYEKL.

The CDR3 DNA is TGTGCCACCGAGAGATCTTGGGACAGGGAAAATGAGCAGTTCTTC. The encoded protein is CATERSWDRENEQFF. The gene calls are TRBV24-1 and TRBJ2-1; 9 bases align to TRBD1. The CDR3 loop spans 15 amino acids. The J segment lost 7 bases and the V segment lost 9 bases, leaving 12 bases of the junction unmatched. Per the germline V gene, CDR1 is KGHDR and CDR2 is SFDVKD.

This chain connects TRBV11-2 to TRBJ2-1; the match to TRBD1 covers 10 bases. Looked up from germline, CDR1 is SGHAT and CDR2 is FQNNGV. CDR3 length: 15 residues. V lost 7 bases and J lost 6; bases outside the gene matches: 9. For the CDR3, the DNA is TGTGCCAGCACCACCCCCGGGACAGGGGTCAATGAGCAGTTCTTC. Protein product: CASTTPGTGVNEQFF. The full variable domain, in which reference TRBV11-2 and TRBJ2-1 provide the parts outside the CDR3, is EAGVAQSPRYKIIEKRQSVAFWCNPISGHATLYWYQQILGQGPKLLIQFQNNGVVDDSQLPKDRFSAERLKGVDSTLKIQPAKLEDSAVYLCASTTPGTGVNEQFFGPGTRLTVL.

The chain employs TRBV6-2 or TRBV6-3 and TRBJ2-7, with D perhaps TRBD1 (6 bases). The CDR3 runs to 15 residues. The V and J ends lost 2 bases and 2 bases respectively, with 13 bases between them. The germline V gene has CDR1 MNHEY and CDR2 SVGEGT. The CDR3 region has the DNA TGTGCCAGCAGTTACAGAGGGGACACCCCCTACGAGCAGTACTTC. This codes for CASSYRGDTPYEQYF.

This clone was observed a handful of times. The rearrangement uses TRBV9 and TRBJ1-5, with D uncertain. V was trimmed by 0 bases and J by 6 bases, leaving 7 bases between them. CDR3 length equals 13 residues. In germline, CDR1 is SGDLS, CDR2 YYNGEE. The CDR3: CASSVEAGQPQHF. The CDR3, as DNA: TGTGCCAGCAGCGTAGAGGCAGGTCAGCCCCAGCATTTT.

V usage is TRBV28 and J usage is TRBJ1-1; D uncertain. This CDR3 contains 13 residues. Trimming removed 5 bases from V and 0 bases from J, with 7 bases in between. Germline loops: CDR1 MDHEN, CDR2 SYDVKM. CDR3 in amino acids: CASSLSVNTEAFF. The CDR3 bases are TGTGCCAGCAGTCTTTCAGTGAACACTGAAGCTTTCTTT.

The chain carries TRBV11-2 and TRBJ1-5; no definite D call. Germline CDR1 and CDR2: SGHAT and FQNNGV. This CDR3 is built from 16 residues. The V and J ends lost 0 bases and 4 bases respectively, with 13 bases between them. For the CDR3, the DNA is TGTGCCAGCAGCTTAGATGGGCGAGGTGGGAATCAGCCCCAGCATTTT. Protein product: CASSLDGRGGNQPQHF.

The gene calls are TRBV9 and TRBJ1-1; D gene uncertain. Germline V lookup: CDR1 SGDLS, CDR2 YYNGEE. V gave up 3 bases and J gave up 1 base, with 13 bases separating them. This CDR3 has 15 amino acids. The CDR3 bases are TGTGCCAGCAGCGACCTACGGGCAGGGAACACTGAAGCTTTCTTT. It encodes CASSDLRAGNTEAFF.

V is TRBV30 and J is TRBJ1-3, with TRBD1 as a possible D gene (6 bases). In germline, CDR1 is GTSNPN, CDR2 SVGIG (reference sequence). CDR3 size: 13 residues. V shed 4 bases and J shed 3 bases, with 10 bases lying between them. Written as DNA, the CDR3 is TGTGCCTGGAACAGGGCTGGTGGAAACACCATATATTTT. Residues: CAWNRAGGNTIYF. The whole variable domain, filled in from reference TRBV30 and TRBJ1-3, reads SQTIHQWPATLVQPVGSPLSLECTVEGTSNPNLYWYRQAAGRGLQLLFYSVGIGQISSEVPQNLSASRPQDRQFILSSKKLLLSDSGFYLCAWNRAGGNTIYFGEGSWLTVV.

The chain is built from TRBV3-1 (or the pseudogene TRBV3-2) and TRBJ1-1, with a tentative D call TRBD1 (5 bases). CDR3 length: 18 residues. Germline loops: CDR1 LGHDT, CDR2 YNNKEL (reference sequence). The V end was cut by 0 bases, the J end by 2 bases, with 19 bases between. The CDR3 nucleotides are TGTGCCAGCAGCCAAGATCTAAGGAGGGGACGAGGAAACACTGAAGCTTTCTTT. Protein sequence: CASSQDLRRGRGNTEAFF.

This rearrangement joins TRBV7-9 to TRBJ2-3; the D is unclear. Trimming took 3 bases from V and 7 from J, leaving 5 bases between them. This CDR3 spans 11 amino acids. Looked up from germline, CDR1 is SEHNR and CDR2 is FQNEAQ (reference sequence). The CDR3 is CASSFDHTQYF. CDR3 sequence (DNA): TGTGCCAGCAGCTTTGACCATACGCAGTATTTT.

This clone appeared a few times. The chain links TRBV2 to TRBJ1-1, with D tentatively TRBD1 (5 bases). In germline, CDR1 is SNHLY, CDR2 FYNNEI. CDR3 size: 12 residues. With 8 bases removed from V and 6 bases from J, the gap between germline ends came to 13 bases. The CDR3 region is CASWGGKSEAFF. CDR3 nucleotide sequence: TGTGCCAGCTGGGGGGGTAAGTCTGAAGCTTTCTTT.

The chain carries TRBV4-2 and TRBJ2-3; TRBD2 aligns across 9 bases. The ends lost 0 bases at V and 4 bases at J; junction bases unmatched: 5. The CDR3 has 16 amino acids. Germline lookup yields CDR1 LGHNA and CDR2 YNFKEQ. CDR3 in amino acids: CASSQEGSGGADTQYF. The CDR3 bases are TGTGCCAGCAGCCAAGAGGGTAGCGGGGGCGCAGATACGCAGTATTTT.

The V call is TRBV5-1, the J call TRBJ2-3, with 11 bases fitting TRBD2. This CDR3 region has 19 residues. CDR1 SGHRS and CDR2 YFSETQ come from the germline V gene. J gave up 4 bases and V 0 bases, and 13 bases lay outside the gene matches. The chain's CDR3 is CASSLDSARGLAVPDTQYF. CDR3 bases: TGCGCCAGCAGCTTGGACTCGGCTAGGGGACTAGCGGTGCCAGATACGCAGTATTTT.

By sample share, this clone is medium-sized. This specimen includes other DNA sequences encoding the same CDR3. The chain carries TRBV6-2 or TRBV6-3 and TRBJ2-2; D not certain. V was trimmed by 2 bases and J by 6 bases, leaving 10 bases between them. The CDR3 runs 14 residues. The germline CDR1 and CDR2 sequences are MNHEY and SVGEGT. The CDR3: CASSYDASPGELFF. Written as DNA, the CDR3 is TGTGCCAGCAGTTACGACGCCTCACCCGGGGAGCTGTTTTTT.

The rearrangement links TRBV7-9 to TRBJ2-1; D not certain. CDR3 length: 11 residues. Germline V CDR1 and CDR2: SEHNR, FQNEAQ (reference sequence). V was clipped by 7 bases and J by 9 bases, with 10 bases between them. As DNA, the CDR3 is TGTGCCAGCAACCCTTTGGGTGAGCAGTTCTTC. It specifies CASNPLGEQFF. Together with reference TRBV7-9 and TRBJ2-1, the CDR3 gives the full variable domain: DTGVSQNPRHKITKRGQNVTFRCDPISEHNRLYWYRQTLGQGPEFLTYFQNEAQLEKSRLLSDRFSAERPKGSFSTLEIQRTEQGDSAMYLCASNPLGEQFFGPGTRLTVL.